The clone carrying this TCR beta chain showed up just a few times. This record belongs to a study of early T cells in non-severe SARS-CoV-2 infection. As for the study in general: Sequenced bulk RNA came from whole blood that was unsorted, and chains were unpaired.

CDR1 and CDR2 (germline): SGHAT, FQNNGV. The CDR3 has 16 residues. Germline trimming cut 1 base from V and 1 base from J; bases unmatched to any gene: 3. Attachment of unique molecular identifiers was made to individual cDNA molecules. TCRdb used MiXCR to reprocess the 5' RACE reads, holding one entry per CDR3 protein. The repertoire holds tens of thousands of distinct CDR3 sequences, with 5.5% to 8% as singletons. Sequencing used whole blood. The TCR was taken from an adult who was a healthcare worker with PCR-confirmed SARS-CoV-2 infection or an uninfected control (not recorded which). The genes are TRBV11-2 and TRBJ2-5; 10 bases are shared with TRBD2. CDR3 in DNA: TGTGCCAGCAGCTTAGGAGCGGGAGGGTCCCAAGAGACCCAGTACTTC. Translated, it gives CASSLGAGGSQETQYF.